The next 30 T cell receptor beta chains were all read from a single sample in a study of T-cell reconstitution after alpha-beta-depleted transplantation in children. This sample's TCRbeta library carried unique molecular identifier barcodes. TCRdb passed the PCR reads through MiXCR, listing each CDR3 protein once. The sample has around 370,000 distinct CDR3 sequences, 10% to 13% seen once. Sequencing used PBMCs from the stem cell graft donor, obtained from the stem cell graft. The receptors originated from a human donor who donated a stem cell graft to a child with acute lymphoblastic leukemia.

CDR3 coding DNA: TGCAGTGCTAGAGATGCGTACCGGGGGCGCGATTATAATGAGCAGTTCTTC. Translating it yields CSARDAYRGRDYNEQFF. The chain has TRBV20-1 and TRBJ2-1, with D perhaps TRBD1 or TRBD2 (6 bases each). The germline V and J ends were trimmed by 0 bases and 7 bases, with 22 bases remaining between them. From germline, CDR1 is DFQATT and CDR2 SNEGSKA (reference sequence). The CDR3 contains 17 residues.

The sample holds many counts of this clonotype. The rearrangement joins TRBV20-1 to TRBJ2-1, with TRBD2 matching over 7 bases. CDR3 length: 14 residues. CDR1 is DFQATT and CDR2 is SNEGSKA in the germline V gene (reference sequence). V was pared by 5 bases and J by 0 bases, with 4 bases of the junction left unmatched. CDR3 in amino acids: CSARGLVSYNEQFF. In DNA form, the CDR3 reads TGCAGTGCTCGAGGACTAGTCTCCTACAATGAGCAGTTCTTC.

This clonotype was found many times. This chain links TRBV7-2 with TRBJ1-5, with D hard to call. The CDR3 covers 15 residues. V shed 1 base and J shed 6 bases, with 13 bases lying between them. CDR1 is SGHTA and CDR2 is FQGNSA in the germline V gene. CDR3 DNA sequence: TGTGCCAGCAGCTTAGTAGCTGGGGAGGGTCAGCCCCAGCATTTT. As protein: CASSLVAGEGQPQHF.

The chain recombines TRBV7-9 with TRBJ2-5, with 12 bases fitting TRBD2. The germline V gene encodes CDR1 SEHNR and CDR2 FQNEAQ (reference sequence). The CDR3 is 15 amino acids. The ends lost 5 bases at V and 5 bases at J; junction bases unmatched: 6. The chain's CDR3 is CASSLTSGSGETQYF. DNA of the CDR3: TGTGCCAGCAGCCTGACTAGCGGGAGTGGGGAGACCCAGTACTTC.

CDR3 residues: CASSLAPIQNTEAFF. CDR3 DNA sequence: TGCGCCAGCAGCTTGGCCCCGATCCAGAACACTGAAGCTTTCTTT. V gene TRBV5-1 combines with J gene TRBJ1-1; unclear D gene. Trimming shortened V by 0 bases and J by 1 base, and 10 bases separated the two germline ends. CDR1 and CDR2 (germline): SGHRS, YFSETQ. The CDR3 length is 15 residues.

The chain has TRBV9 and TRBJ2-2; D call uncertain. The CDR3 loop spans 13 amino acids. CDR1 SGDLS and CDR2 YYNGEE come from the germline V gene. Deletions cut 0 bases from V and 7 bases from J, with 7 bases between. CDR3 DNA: TGTGCCAGCAGCGTAGGGGGTCACGGGGAGCTGTTTTTT. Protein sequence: CASSVGGHGELFF. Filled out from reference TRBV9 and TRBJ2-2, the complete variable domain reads DSGVTQTPKHLITATGQRVTLRCSPRSGDLSVYWYQQSLDQGLQFLIQYYNGEERAKGNILERFSAQQFPDLHSELNLSSLELGDSALYFCASSVGGHGELFFGEGSRLTVL.

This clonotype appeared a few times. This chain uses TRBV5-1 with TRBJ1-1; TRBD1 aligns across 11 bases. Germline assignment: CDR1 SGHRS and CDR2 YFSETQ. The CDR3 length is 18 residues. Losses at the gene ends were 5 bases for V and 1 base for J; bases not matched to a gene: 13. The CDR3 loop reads CASRRGRTGGARNTEAFF. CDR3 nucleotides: TGCGCCAGCAGAAGAGGGCGGACAGGGGGCGCCAGGAACACTGAAGCTTTCTTT.

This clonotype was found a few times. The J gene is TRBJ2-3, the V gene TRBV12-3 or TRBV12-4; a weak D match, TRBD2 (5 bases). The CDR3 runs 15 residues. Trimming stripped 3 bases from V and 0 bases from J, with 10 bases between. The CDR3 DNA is TGTGCCAGCAGTTTTTACGGCGGGAGCACAGATACGCAGTATTTT. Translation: CASSFYGGSTDTQYF.

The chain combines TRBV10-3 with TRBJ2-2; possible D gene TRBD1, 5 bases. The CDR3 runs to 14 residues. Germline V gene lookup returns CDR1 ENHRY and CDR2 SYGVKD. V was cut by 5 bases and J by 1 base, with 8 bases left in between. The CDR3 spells CAISQGKNTGELFF. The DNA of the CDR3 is TGTGCCATCAGTCAGGGAAAGAACACCGGGGAGCTGTTTTTT.

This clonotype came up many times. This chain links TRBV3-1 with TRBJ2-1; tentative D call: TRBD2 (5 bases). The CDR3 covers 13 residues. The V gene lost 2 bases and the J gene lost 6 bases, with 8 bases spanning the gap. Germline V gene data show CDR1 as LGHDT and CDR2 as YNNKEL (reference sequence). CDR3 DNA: TGTGCCAGCAGCCAATGGGAGACCAATGAGCAGTTCTTC. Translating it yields CASSQWETNEQFF.

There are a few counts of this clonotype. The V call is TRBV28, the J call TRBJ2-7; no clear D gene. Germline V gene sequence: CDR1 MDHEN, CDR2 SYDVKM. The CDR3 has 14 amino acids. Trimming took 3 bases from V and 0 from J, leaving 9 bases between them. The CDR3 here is CASSFQESSYEQYF. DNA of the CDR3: TGTGCCAGCAGTTTCCAGGAAAGCTCCTACGAGCAGTACTTC.

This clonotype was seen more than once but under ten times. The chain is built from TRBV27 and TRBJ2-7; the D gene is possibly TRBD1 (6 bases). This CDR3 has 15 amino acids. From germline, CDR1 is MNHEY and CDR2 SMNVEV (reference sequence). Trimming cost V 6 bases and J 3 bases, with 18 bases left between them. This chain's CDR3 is CASSLQGTEFYEQYF. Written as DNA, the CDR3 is TGTGCCAGCAGCCTACAGGGAACAGAGTTCTACGAGCAGTACTTC.

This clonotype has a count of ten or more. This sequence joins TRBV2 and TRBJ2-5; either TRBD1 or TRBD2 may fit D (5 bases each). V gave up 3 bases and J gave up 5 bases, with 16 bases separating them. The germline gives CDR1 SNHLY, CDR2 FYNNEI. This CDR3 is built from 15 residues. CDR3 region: CASSDYAGRGETQYF. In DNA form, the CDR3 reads TGTGCCAGCAGTGATTATGCAGGGCGAGGGGAGACCCAGTACTTC.

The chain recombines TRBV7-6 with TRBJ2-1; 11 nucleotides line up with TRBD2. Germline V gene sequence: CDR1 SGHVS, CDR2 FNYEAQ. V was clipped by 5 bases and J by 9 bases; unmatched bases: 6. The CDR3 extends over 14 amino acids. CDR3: CASSQETSGTEQFF. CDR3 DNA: TGTGCCAGCAGCCAAGAGACTAGCGGGACTGAGCAGTTCTTC.

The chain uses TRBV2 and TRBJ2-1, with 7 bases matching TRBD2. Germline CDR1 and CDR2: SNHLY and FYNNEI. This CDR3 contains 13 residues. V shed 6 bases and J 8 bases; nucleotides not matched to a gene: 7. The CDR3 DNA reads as TGTGCCAGCAGGCCCGGGACTATCTATGAGCAGTTCTTC. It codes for CASRPGTIYEQFF.

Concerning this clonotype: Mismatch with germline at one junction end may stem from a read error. CDR3 in amino acids: CTSSQRDREGGKTYEQYF. CDR3 nucleotides: TGCACCAGCAGTCAACGGGACAGGGAAGGGGGTAAGACCTACGAGCAGTACTTC. This sequence joins TRBV27 and TRBJ2-7; 9 bases agree with TRBD1. The CDR3 contains 18 residues. Germline V CDR1 and CDR2: MNHEY, SMNVEV (reference sequence).

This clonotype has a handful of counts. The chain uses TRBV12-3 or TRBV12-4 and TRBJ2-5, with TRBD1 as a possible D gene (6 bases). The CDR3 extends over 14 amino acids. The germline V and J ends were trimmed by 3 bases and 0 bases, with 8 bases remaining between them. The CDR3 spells CASSFRTDQETQYF. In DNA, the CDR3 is TGTGCCAGCAGTTTCCGGACAGACCAAGAGACCCAGTACTTC.

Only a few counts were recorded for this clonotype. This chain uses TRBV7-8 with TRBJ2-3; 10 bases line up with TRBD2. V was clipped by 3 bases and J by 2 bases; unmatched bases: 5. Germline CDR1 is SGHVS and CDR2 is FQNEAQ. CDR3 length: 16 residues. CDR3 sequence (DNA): TGTGCCAGCAGCTTTCTAGCGGGAGTGACCACAGATACGCAGTATTTT. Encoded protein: CASSFLAGVTTDTQYF.

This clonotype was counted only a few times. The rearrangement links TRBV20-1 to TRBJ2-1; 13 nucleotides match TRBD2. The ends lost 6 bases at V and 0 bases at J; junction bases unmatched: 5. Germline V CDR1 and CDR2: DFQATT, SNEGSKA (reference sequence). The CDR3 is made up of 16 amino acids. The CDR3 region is CSARTSGSPSYNEQFF. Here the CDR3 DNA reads TGCAGTGCAAGGACTAGCGGGAGTCCCTCCTACAATGAGCAGTTCTTC.

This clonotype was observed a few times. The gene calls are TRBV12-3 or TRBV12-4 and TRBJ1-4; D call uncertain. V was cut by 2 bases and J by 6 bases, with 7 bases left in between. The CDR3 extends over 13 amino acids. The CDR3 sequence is CASSLNGDEKLFF. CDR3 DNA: TGTGCCAGCAGTTTAAACGGGGATGAAAAACTGTTTTTT.

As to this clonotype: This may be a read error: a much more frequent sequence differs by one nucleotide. The CDR3 spells CASRRLNNGQFF. In DNA form, the CDR3 reads TGTGCCAGCAGAAGACTTAACAATGGGCAGTTCTTC. This chain joins TRBV12-3 or TRBV12-4 and TRBJ2-1; D remains ambiguous. The CDR3 covers 12 residues.

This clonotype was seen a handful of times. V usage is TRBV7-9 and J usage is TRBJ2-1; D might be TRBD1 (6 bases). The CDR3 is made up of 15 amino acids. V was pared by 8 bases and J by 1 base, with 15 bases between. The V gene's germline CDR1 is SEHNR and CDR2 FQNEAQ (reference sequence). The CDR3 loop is CASRSVRGSYNEQFF. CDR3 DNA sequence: TGTGCCAGCCGTTCGGTCAGGGGTTCCTACAATGAGCAGTTCTTC.

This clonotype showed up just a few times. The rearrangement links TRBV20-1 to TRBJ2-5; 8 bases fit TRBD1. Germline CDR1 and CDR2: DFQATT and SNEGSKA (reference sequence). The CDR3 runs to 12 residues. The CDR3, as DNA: TGCAGAACAGGGGGGCCGGGTGAGACCCAGTACTTC. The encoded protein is CRTGGPGETQYF.

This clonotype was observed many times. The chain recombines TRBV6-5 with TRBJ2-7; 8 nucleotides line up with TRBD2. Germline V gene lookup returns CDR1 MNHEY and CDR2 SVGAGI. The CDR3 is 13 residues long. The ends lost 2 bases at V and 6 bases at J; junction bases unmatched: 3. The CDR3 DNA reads TGTGCCAGCAGTTACGGGACTAGTAGCGAGCAGTACTTC. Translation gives CASSYGTSSEQYF.

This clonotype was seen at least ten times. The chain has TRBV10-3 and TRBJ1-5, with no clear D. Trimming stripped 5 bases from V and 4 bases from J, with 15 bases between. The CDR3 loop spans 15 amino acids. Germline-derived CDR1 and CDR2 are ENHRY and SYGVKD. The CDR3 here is CAISTQPSLNQPQHF. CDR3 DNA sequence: TGTGCCATCAGTACCCAGCCGAGCCTAAATCAGCCCCAGCATTTT.

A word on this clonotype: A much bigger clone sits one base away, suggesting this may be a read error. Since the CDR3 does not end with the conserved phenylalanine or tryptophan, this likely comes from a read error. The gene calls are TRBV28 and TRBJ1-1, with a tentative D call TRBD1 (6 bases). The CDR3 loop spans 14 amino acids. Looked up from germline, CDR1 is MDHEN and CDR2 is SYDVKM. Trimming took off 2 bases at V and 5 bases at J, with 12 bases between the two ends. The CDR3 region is CASSLGGAGTEAFL. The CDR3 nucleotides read TGTGCCAGCAGTTTAGGGGGCGCGGGGACTGAAGCTTTCTTG.

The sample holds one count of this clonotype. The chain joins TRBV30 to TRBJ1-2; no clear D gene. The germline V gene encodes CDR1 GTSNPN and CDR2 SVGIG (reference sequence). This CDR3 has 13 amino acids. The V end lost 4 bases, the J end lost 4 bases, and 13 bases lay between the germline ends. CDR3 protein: CAWKRLMAYGYTF. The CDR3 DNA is TGTGCCTGGAAACGCCTTATGGCCTATGGCTACACCTTC.

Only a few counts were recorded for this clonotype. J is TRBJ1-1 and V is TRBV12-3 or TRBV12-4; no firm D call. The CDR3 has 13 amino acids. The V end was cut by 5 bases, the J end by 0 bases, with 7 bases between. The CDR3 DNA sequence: TGTGCCAGCAGTCTCCATCTGAACACTGAAGCTTTCTTT. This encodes CASSLHLNTEAFF.

The CDR3 bases are TGTGCCAGCAGCCAGAGGGACGCGTCCTACAATGAGCAGTTCTTC. Protein sequence: CASSQRDASYNEQFF. This chain uses TRBV7-9 with TRBJ2-1; D may be TRBD1 or TRBD2 (5 bases each). The CDR3 totals 15 residues. Germline-derived CDR1 and CDR2 are SEHNR and FQNEAQ (reference sequence). Trimming pared 5 bases from V and 1 base from J, leaving 12 bases between.

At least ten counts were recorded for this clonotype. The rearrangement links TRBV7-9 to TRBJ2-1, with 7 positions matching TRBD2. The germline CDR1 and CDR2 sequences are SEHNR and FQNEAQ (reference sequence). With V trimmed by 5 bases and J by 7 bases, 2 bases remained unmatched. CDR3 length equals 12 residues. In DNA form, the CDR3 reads TGTGCCAGCAGCGGCGGGGGTAATGAGCAGTTCTTC. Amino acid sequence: CASSGGGNEQFF.